A selection of T cell receptor beta chains follows, all from one sample in a study of patients and donors after allogeneic stem cell transplantation. TCRdb reanalysed the RT-PCR reads using MiXCR and keeps one entry per CDR3 protein. The table has about 150,000 distinct CDR3 sequences, 24% seen once; the top ten hold 25% to 30%. The sequenced material came from blood, either unsorted or a sorted T cell fraction (not recorded which). Every receptor here comes from a human donor who was either an allogeneic HSCT recipient or a stem cell or donor lymphocyte infusion donor (not recorded which). It is not recorded whose cells these are; they may come from a transplant donor. Both conserved end residues are part of each CDR3. Each record gives: CDR3 length, D gene, J gene, clone size, V gene, CDR3 protein, CDR3 DNA. D genes are given only for firm matches. Clone size is shown for a subset of rows, as once, few, many or a class of expanded clone.

>18|TRBD1|TRBJ1-4|few|TRBV7-9
CASSLGTGTSIPGEKLFF
TGTGCCAGCAGCTTGGGGACAGGGACCAGTATTCCAGGAGAAAAACTGTTTTTT
>13|NA|TRBJ1-4|NA|TRBV12-3/TRBV12-4
CASSGYPNEKLFF
TGTGCCAGCAGTGGGTATCCTAATGAAAAACTGTTTTTT
>14|NA|TRBJ2-1|NA|TRBV27
CASSYGPASGEQFF
TGTGCCAGCAGTTATGGACCTGCGAGCGGGGAGCAGTTCTTC
>12|NA|TRBJ2-7|once|TRBV6-2/TRBV6-3
CASSYGFGEQYF
TGTGCCAGCAGTTACGGGTTCGGGGAGCAGTACTTC
>14|NA|TRBJ1-5|NA|TRBV28
CASSSIQGYQPQHF
TGTGCCAGCAGTTCTATTCAGGGCTATCAGCCCCAGCATTTT
>15|TRBD1|TRBJ1-5|NA|TRBV11-2
CASELTGGLNQPQHF
TGTGCCAGCGAGCTTACAGGGGGCCTCAATCAGCCCCAGCATTTT
>16|NA|TRBJ1-1|NA|TRBV20-1
CSARMYSYRVNTEAFF
TGCAGTGCTAGGATGTACTCTTACAGGGTGAACACTGAAGCTTTCTTT
>14|NA|TRBJ1-2|NA|TRBV29-1
CSVVTGDTTYGYTF
TGCAGCGTTGTTACCGGGGATACTACCTATGGCTACACCTTC
>13|NA|TRBJ1-3|few|TRBV29-1
CSVEDGIGNTIYF
TGCAGCGTTGAAGATGGAATTGGAAACACCATATATTTT
>13|TRBD1|TRBJ2-3|NA|TRBV5-1
CASSWQGADTQYF
TGCGCCAGCAGCTGGCAGGGGGCAGATACGCAGTATTTT
>12|NA|TRBJ1-4|few|TRBV12-3/TRBV12-4
CASSPSPEKLFF
TGTGCCAGCAGCCCCTCACCTGAAAAACTGTTTTTT
>15|NA|TRBJ2-3|NA|TRBV6-2/TRBV6-3
CASSSLGGPTDTQYF
TGTGCCAGCAGTTCCCTTGGGGGCCCCACAGATACGCAGTATTTT
>13|NA|TRBJ1-2|many|TRBV3-1
CASSQGQVGGYTF
TGTGCCAGCAGCCAAGGTCAGGTCGGAGGCTACACCTTC
>9|NA|TRBJ1-4|few|TRBV29-1
CSAYPAMFF
TGCAGCGCCTACCCGGCCATGTTTTTT
>16|TRBD1|TRBJ1-3|few|TRBV15
CATSRRGQVPGNTIYF
TGTGCCACCAGCAGAAGGGGACAGGTTCCTGGAAACACCATATATTTT
>14|TRBD1|TRBJ2-1|many|TRBV3-1
CASSARTGDNEQFF
TGTGCCAGCAGCGCACGGACAGGAGACAATGAGCAGTTCTTC
>14|NA|TRBJ1-4|NA|TRBV20-1
CSARVWGTNEKLFF
TGCAGTGCTAGAGTATGGGGAACTAATGAAAAACTGTTTTTT
>12|NA|TRBJ2-3|NA|TRBV15
CATSTSTDTQYF
TGTGCCACCAGCACTAGCACAGATACGCAGTATTTT
>14|NA|TRBJ2-5|NA|TRBV7-2
CASSGEGAEETQYF
TGTGCCAGCAGCGGGGAGGGGGCCGAAGAGACCCAGTACTTC
>18|TRBD1|TRBJ2-6|NA|TRBV6-6
CASSYPGTGPSGANVLTF
TGTGCCAGCAGTTACCCCGGGACAGGCCCATCTGGGGCCAACGTCCTGACTTTC
>14|NA|TRBJ1-2|many|TRBV5-1
CASTSLEGDYGYTF
TGCGCCAGCACGTCCCTTGAGGGAGACTATGGCTACACCTTC
>11|NA|TRBJ1-1|once|TRBV7-8
CASSSGTEPFF
TGTGCCAGCAGCTCGGGCACTGAACCTTTCTTT
>16|NA|TRBJ1-6|NA|TRBV5-6
CASSQEGVPLDSPLHF
TGTGCCAGCAGCCAGGAGGGCGTACCCCTGGATTCACCCCTCCACTTT
>14|NA|TRBJ2-3|NA|TRBV9
CASSVGPIKDTQYF
TGTGCCAGCAGCGTAGGGCCCATTAAGGATACGCAGTATTTT
>14|NA|TRBJ1-4|few|TRBV7-9
CASSRRAGPEKLFF
TGTGCCAGCAGCCGGAGGGCAGGGCCTGAAAAACTGTTTTTT
>14|NA|TRBJ2-1|few|TRBV12-3/TRBV12-4
CASSDSGSYNEQFF
TGTGCCAGCAGTGATAGCGGTTCCTACAATGAGCAGTTCTTC
>13|TRBD2|TRBJ2-1|few|TRBV11-2
CASSLDMTSEQFF
TGTGCCAGCAGCTTAGATATGACTAGCGAGCAGTTCTTC
>15|TRBD1|TRBJ1-2|few|TRBV5-1
CASSATGVTIYGYTF
TGCGCCAGCAGCGCTACAGGGGTCACCATCTATGGCTACACCTTC
>13|NA|TRBJ2-1|NA|TRBV9
CASSVLGLSEQFF
TGTGCCAGCAGCGTACTGGGATTGAGTGAGCAGTTCTTC
>13|TRBD1|TRBJ2-5|few|TRBV7-6
CASSYTGEATQYF
TGTGCCAGCAGCTATACAGGGGAAGCGACCCAGTACTTC
>15|TRBD1|TRBJ1-4|NA|TRBV20-1
CSASSQGAFNEKLFF
TGCAGTGCTAGTTCGCAGGGGGCGTTTAATGAAAAACTGTTTTTT
>13|NA|TRBJ2-2|NA|TRBV29-1
CSALGQNTGELFF
TGCAGCGCCCTAGGACAGAACACCGGGGAGCTGTTTTTT
>18|TRBD2|TRBJ2-1|few|TRBV4-3
CASSQERASGSGGDEQFF
TGCGCCAGCAGCCAAGAGAGAGCTAGCGGGAGTGGGGGCGATGAGCAGTTCTTC
>15|NA|TRBJ2-3|NA|TRBV29-1
CSVEGNKTRTDTQYF
TGCAGCGTTGAAGGGAACAAGACTCGCACAGATACGCAGTATTTT
>12|NA|TRBJ2-7|NA|TRBV18
CASSPGGGEQYF
TGTGCCAGCTCACCCGGAGGGGGCGAGCAGTACTTC
>13|NA|TRBJ1-1|NA|TRBV6-4
CASAQQMNTEAFF
TGTGCCAGTGCCCAACAGATGAACACTGAAGCTTTCTTT
>17|NA|TRBJ1-2|few|TRBV6-6
CASSYETVGVLSGGYTF
TGTGCCAGCAGTTACGAAACAGTTGGGGTGTTATCGGGTGGCTACACCTTC
>15|NA|TRBJ2-2|few|TRBV6-5
CASRPGGQGTGELFF
TGTGCCAGCAGACCGGGGGGCCAGGGCACCGGGGAGCTGTTTTTT
>16|NA|TRBJ1-3|many|TRBV2
CASSSDKLSSGNTIYF
TGTGCCAGCAGCTCCGACAAGCTCTCCTCTGGAAACACCATATATTTT
>14|NA|TRBJ1-2|NA|TRBV9
CASSVTSIPYGYTF
TGTGCCAGCAGCGTAACCTCTATCCCCTATGGCTACACCTTC
>14|NA|TRBJ2-3|few|TRBV7-3
CASSLKSGTDTQYF
TGTGCCAGCAGCTTAAAATCAGGCACAGATACGCAGTATTTT
>13|NA|TRBJ2-7|NA|TRBV20-1
CSARTGGTYEQYF
TGCAGTGCTAGGACTGGCGGTACCTACGAGCAGTACTTC
>16|TRBD2|TRBJ2-2|NA|TRBV3-1
CASRDILALPPGELFF
TGTGCCAGCAGGGACATACTAGCGCTCCCTCCCGGGGAGCTGTTTTTT
>15|TRBD1|TRBJ2-3|NA|TRBV12-3/TRBV12-4
CASSLSALGTDTQYF
TGTGCCAGCAGTTTGTCCGCCCTGGGGACAGATACTCAGTATTTT
>14|TRBD1|TRBJ2-5|NA|TRBV12-3/TRBV12-4
CASSRGTGGETQYF
TGTGCCAGCAGTAGGGGGACAGGGGGAGAGACCCAGTACTTC
>14|NA|TRBJ1-6|many|TRBV27
CASSPLEGNSPLHF
TGTGCCAGCAGCCCGCTAGAGGGGAATTCACCCCTCCACTTT
>15|TRBD2|TRBJ2-7|few|TRBV4-3
CASSQGYSGGYEQYF
TGCGCCAGCAGCCAAGGTTATAGCGGGGGTTACGAGCAGTACTTC
>15|NA|TRBJ1-4|few|TRBV12-3/TRBV12-4
CASSLIKGTNEKLFF
TGTGCCAGCAGTTTAATAAAGGGAACTAATGAAAAACTGTTTTTT
>14|TRBD1|TRBJ2-3|few|TRBV30
CASATGLITDTQYF
TGTGCCTCCGCGACAGGGCTGATCACAGATACGCAGTATTTT
>16|TRBD2|TRBJ2-3|NA|TRBV7-8
CASSSPRLAGADTQYF
TGTGCCAGCAGCTCGCCACGGCTAGCGGGAGCAGATACGCAGTATTTT
>15|NA|TRBJ1-1|many|TRBV9
CASSARGRGNTEAFF
TGTGCCAGCAGCGCCCGGGGCAGGGGAAACACTGAAGCTTTCTTT
>16|NA|TRBJ1-2|NA|TRBV4-3
CASSQTSGTPLSGYTF
TGCGCCAGCAGCCAAACTAGCGGGACTCCCCTTTCTGGCTACACCTTC
>15|NA|TRBJ2-7|NA|TRBV5-1
CASSPTFGAKNEQYF
NA
>14|NA|TRBJ1-6|few|TRBV7-3
CASSLFRGDSPLHF
TGTGCCAGCAGCTTATTCAGGGGTGATTCACCCCTCCACTTT
>17|NA|TRBJ1-5|many|TRBV7-6
CASSLLWGTLRNQPQHF
TGTGCCAGCAGCTTACTGTGGGGGACTCTGAGGAATCAGCCCCAGCATTTT
>14|NA|TRBJ1-1|few|TRBV11-3
CASSLPQVGAEAFF
TGTGCCAGCAGCTTACCCCAAGTGGGCGCTGAAGCTTTCTTT
>12|NA|TRBJ2-7|NA|TRBV5-1
CASSLQWSEQYF
TGCGCCAGCAGCTTGCAATGGAGCGAGCAGTACTTC